The 5 T cell receptor beta chains listed next were all sequenced from one sample in a study of shared clonotypes between healthy human individuals. Sequencing was performed with immunoSEQ multiplex PCR; in TCRdb, only in-frame clones are kept and a portion is missing. The sample contains 300,000 to 400,000 clones, approximately 79% of which appear only once. Sequenced: memory CD4+ T cells sorted from blood. Subset given: CD45RA-negative fraction. These receptors were collected from a man aged 25-45 years in good health.

The chain couples TRBV5-1 to TRBJ2-1, with D possibly matching TRBD1 (5 bases). Germline V gene sequence: CDR1 SGHRS, CDR2 YFSETQ. Trimming removed 4 bases from V and 1 base from J, with 21 bases in between. This CDR3 spans 18 amino acids. The CDR3 spells CASSGAGHGVRSYNEQFF. The CDR3 nucleotides are TGCGCCAGCAGCGGCGCCGGACATGGGGTACGATCCTACAATGAGCAGTTCTTC.

V is TRBV7-9 and J is TRBJ2-1; D remains ambiguous. The CDR3 spans 12 residues. The germline V gene encodes CDR1 SEHNR and CDR2 FQNEAQ (reference sequence). V lost 5 bases to trimming and J lost 6 bases, with 8 bases between them. CDR3 nucleotide sequence: TGTGCCAGCAGCCAAGCCCCCAATGAGCAGTTCTTC. Translation gives CASSQAPNEQFF.

The chain combines TRBV5-1 with TRBJ1-2; the D is unclear. The CDR3 is made up of 16 amino acids. The germline CDR1 and CDR2 sequences are SGHRS and YFSETQ. The ends were cut back, 4 bases at V and 5 bases at J, with 21 bases in the middle. The CDR3 protein is CASSPGQPRLRYGYTF. The CDR3 coding sequence is TGCGCCAGCAGCCCCGGCCAGCCCCGGCTCCGTTATGGCTACACCTTC. Combining the CDR3 with reference TRBV5-1 and TRBJ1-2 gives the whole variable domain KAGVTQTPRYLIKTRGQQVTLSCSPISGHRSVSWYQQTPGQGLQFLFEYFSETQRNKGNFPGRFSGRQFSNSRSEMNVSTLELGDSALYLCASSPGQPRLRYGYTFGSGTRLTVV.

The chain has TRBV18 and TRBJ1-1, with unresolved D. CDR3 length: 17 amino acids. V lost 6 bases and J lost 0, with 20 bases in between. In germline, CDR1 is KGHSH, CDR2 LQKENI. The DNA for the CDR3 is TGTGCCAGCTCGGAAAGTGCGGGTAGTGGGCTGAACACTGAAGCTTTCTTT. This gives the protein CASSESAGSGLNTEAFF.

CDR3 amino acids: CASYGTLTEAFF. The CDR3 DNA sequence: TGTGCCAGTTACGGGACCCTCACTGAAGCTTTCTTT. This chain joins TRBV19 and TRBJ1-1; maybe TRBD1 (5 bases). Germline loops: CDR1 LNHDA, CDR2 SQIVND (reference sequence). This CDR3 contains 12 residues. Trimming removed 8 bases from V and 4 bases from J, with 11 bases in between.